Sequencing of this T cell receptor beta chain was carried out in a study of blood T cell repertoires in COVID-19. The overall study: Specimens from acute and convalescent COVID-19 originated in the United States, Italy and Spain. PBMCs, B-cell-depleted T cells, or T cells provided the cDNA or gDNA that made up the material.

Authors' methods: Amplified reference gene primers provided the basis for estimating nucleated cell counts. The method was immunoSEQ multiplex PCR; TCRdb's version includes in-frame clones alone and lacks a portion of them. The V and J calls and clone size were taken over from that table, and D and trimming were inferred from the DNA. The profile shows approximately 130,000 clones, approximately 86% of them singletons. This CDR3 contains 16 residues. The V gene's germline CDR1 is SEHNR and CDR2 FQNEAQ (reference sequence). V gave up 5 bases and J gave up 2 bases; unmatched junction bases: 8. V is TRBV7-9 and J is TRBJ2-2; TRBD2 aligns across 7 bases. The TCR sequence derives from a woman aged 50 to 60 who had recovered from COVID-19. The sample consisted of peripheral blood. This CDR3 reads CASSPTGTTNTGELFF. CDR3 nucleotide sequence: TGTGCCAGCAGCCCAACCGGGACTACTAACACCGGGGAGCTGTTTTTT. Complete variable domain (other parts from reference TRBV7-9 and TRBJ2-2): DTGVSQNPRHKITKRGQNVTFRCDPISEHNRLYWYRQTLGQGPEFLTYFQNEAQLEKSRLLSDRFSAERPKGSFSTLEIQRTEQGDSAMYLCASSPTGTTNTGELFFGEGSRLTVL.